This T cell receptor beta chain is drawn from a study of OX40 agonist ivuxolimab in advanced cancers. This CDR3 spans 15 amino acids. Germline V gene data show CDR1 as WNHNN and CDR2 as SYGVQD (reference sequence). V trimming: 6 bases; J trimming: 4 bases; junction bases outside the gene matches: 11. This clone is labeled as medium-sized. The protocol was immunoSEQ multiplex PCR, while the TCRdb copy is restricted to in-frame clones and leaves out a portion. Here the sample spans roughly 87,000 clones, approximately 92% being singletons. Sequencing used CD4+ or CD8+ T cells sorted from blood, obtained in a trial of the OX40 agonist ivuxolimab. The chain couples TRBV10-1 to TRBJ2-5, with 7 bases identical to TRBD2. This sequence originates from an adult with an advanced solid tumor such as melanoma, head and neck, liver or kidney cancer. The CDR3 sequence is CASRTGTNVRETQYF. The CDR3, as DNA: TGCGCCAGCAGGACCGGGACTAACGTCAGAGAGACCCAGTACTTC.